This paragraph reports one T cell receptor beta chain. Its binding antigen is unknown. Per-base qualities were not stored, and no clone one base away is much larger. The data belong to a study of CD8+ T cells in alopecia areata (dated 2018 in TCRdb). With regard to the full study: The treated patients, all with moderate-to-severe alopecia areata, were enrolled in an open-label pilot trial of oral tofacitinib given at 5 to 10 mg twice daily. Human TCRbeta sequencing covered scalp tissue and sorted CD4+ and CD8+ peripheral blood T cells from patchy and totalis/universalis alopecia areata patients and healthy controls. Disease severity in treated patients was measured with the SALT score, which quantifies the percentage of affected scalp surface area. Biopsies were taken from tofacitinib-treated patients at baseline and again at 4 and 24 weeks into treatment, and several of those patients also had a later scalp biopsy. Patients received tofacitinib for 6 to 18 months and were then followed off drug for 6 months to check for delayed response and recurrence. Scalp clonality was compared across normal scalp (n=4), patchy alopecia areata scalp (n=8), and alopecia totalis/universalis scalp (n=8). The RNA source kit depended on sample type: the PAXgene miRNA kit for fixed scalp, the miRNeasy kit for PBMCs, and the RNeasy kit for mouse skin. To study T cell clonal expansion in alopecia areata, the researchers applied high-throughput TCRbeta sequencing to both the C3H/HeJ mouse model and human patients. Amplification of TCRbeta CDR3 regions was done by immunoSEQ multiplex PCR using 35 Vbeta forward primers and 13 Jbeta reverse primers. Overall study outcomes, separate from this receptor: Higher clonality and more expanded CD8+ clones were observed in lesional scalp than in normal scalp, particularly in alopecia totalis/universalis, a finding suggestive of antigenic drive. Because the treated cohort was small and had only one nonresponder, larger studies are needed to examine links between baseline CD8+ expansion and response. Shared TCR sequences between patients were less evident than in mice, which may be partly attributable to HLA diversity in the patient population. Scalp TCR repertoire analysis is complicated because resident alphabeta T cells in normal human skin are also sequenced, whereas mouse skin is dominated by gammadelta T cells. Many expanded lesional clones persisted in scalp and blood during tofacitinib treatment, which may partly explain relapse after stopping treatment. Tofacitinib significantly decreased scalp clonality and the number of expanded CD8+ clones among the top 100 scalp clones.

Library method: the immunoSEQ multiplex PCR assay. For TCR sequencing, RNA was extracted from every sample and reverse transcribed into cDNA to serve as template. SuperScript III was used for first-strand cDNA synthesis, primed with a 2:1 mix of oligo-dT and random hexamers. Amplification bias was assessed with a synthetic immune receptor repertoire, and residual bias was removed computationally. In the authors' own workflow: Raw reads were preprocessed to remove errors, and CDR3 was defined by IMGT conventions from the conserved cysteine to phenylalanine. Clonality was computed by normalizing Shannon entropy by log2 of the number of productive unique TCRs and subtracting the result from 1. Whether scalp clones were CD4 or CD8 was inferred by matching scalp TCRbeta sequences against CD4 and CD8 repertoires sorted from blood. The table was pulled from immuneACCESS by TCRdb, which kept in-frame rearrangements only. Such tables lose some clones; where checked, under half of the loss comes from unresolved V genes, and the rest has no known cause. D and trimming come from the DNA, and the V and J calls and clone size come from that table. A total of more than 150,000 clones appear in this sample, 50% to 60% of them only once. The ten largest clones represent approximately 3.4% of the sample.

Sample time point, as interpreted from the label and publication: around 29 days on oral tofacitinib. Explained via the paper, the treatment or condition label denotes: oral pan-JAK inhibitor, 5-10 mg twice daily. Lesional scalp punch biopsies and peripheral blood were collected from alopecia areata patients. PBMCs were isolated by density centrifugation and stained for CD3, CD4 and CD8, and CD4+ and CD8+ T cells were sorted on a FACSAria. Including cysteine and phenylalanine, the CDR3 has 13 amino acids. Only the CDR3 DNA stays, 39 bases, in frame from base 1. V was cut back by 3 bases and J by 11 bases, leaving a gap of 16 bases between them. The germline V gene (reference sequence) yields MNHEY for CDR1 and SMNVEV for CDR2.

Source: CD4+ T cells sorted from blood, taken at week 4, from a patient treated with tofacitinib. This clonotype was obtained from a human donor with alopecia areata. The V gene is TRBV27 and the J gene is TRBJ1-1; TRBD1 is perhaps the D gene, given 6 matching bases. The CDR3 reads CASSFGRQDRAFF. The sequenced DNA is TGTGCCAGCAGTTTCGGGCGACAGGATCGGGCTTTCTTT.